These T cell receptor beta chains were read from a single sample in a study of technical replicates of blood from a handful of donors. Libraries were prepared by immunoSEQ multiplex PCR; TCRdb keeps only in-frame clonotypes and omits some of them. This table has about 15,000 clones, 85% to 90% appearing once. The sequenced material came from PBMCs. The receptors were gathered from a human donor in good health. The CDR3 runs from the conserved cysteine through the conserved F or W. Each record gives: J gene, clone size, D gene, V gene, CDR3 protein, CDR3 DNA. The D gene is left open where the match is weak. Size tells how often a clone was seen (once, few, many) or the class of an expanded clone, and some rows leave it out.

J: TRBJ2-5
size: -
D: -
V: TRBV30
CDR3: CAWTTGGQETQYF
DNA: TGTGCCTGGACGACCGGGGGACAAGAGACCCAGTACTTC

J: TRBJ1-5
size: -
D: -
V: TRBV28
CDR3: CASSESAGPQHF
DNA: TGTGCCAGCAGCGAATCAGCGGGGCCCCAGCATTTT

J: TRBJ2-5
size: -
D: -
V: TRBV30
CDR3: CAWSRSSQETQYF
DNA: TGTGCCTGGAGTAGGAGTTCCCAAGAGACCCAGTACTTC

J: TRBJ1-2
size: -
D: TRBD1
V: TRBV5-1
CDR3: CASSLGQGDNYGYTF
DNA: TGCGCCAGCAGCCTGGGACAGGGGGACAACTATGGCTACACCTTC

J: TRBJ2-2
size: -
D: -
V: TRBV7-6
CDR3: CASSLAGGPGGELFF
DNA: TGTGCCAGCAGCTTAGCGGGGGGGCCGGGCGGGGAGCTGTTTTTT

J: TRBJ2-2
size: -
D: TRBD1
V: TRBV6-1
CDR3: CASSGQGDTGELFF
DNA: TGTGCCAGCAGTGGACAGGGGGACACCGGGGAGCTGTTTTTT

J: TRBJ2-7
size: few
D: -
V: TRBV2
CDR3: CASSQQGPYEQYF
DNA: TGTGCCAGCAGCCAACAGGGACCCTACGAGCAGTACTTC

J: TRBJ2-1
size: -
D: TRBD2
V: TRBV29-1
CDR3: CSVPRGDWVAGYNEQFF
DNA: TGCAGCGTTCCACGTGGGGATTGGGTAGCGGGTTACAATGAGCAGTTCTTC

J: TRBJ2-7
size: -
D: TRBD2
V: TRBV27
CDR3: CASRLASGTGLYEQYF
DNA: TGTGCCAGCAGATTGGCTAGCGGGACGGGGCTCTACGAGCAGTACTTC

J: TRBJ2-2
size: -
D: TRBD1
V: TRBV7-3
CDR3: CASSMGQGAVGGELFF
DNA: TGTGCCAGCAGCATGGGACAGGGGGCGGTAGGCGGGGAGCTGTTTTTT

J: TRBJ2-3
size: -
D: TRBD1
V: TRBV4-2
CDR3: CASSQGGQGARYF
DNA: TGTGCCAGCAGCCAGGGGGGACAGGGGGCTCGTTATTTT

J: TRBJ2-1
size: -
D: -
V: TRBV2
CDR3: CASSGTGEESVYNEQFF
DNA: TGTGCCAGCAGTGGAACAGGTGAGGAGTCTGTCTACAATGAGCAGTTCTTC

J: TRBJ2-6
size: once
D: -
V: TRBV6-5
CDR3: CASSFGFSGANVLTF
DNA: TGTGCCAGCAGTTTCGGGTTCTCTGGGGCCAACGTCCTGACTTTC

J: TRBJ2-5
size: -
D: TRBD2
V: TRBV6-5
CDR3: CASSWTSKQETQYF
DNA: TGTGCCAGCAGTTGGACTAGTAAGCAGGAGACCCAGTACTTC

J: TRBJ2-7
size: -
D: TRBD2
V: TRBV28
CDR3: CASTELAGVGEQYF
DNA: TGTGCCAGCACCGAACTAGCGGGAGTGGGCGAGCAGTACTTC

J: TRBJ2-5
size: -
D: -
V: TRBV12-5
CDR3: CASGPPEMLETQYF
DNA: TGTGCTAGTGGCCCCCCGGAGATGTTGGAGACCCAGTACTTC

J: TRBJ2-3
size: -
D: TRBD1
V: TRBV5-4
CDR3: CASSLALRTGGSDTQYF
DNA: TGTGCCAGCAGCTTGGCGCTGCGTACAGGGGGCAGTGATACGCAGTATTTT

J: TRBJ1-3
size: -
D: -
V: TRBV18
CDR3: CASSPPSVTSGNTIYF
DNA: TGTGCCAGCTCACCACCTTCCGTTACTTCGGGAAACACCATATATTTT

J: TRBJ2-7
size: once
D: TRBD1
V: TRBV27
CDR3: CASSHRTGRFEQYF
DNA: TGTGCCAGCAGCCATCGGACAGGGCGCTTCGAGCAGTACTTC

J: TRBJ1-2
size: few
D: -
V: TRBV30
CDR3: CAWSVTRVGGYTF
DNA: TGTGCCTGGAGTGTAACGCGGGTGGGTGGCTACACCTTC

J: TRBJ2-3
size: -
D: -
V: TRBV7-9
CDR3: CASSLPGLASTDTQYF
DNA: TGTGCCAGCAGTTTACCGGGACTTGCAAGCACAGATACGCAGTATTTT

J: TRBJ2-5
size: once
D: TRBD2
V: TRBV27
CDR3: CASSLGTSKETQYF
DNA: TGTGCCAGCAGTTTAGGGACTAGCAAAGAGACCCAGTACTTC

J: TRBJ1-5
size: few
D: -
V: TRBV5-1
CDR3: CASSPQGGLNQPQHF
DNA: TGCGCCAGCAGCCCCCAAGGAGGGTTGAACCAGCCCCAGCATTTT

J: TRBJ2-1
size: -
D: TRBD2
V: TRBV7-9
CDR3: CASSGRERERIVDEQFF
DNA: TGTGCCAGCAGCGGCAGAGAGCGGGAGCGGATAGTCGATGAGCAGTTCTTC

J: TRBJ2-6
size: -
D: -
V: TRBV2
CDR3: CASSRQGGTGANVLTF
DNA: TGTGCCAGCAGCAGACAGGGAGGCACTGGGGCCAACGTCCTGACTTTC

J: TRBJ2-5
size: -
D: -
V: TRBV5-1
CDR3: CASSFRSPRGNQETQYF
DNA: TGCGCCAGCAGCTTCCGGTCGCCGCGGGGAAACCAAGAGACCCAGTACTTC

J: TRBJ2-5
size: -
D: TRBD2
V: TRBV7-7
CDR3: CASSRGLAGTQETQYF
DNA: TGTGCCAGCAGCAGGGGACTAGCGGGGACCCAAGAGACCCAGTACTTC

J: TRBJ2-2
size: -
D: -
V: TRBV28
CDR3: CASPPSGRGNTGELFF
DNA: TGTGCCAGCCCACCCTCGGGTAGGGGCAACACCGGGGAGCTGTTTTTT

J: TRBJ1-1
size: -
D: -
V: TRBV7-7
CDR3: CAWGGVGTEAFF
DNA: TGTGCCTGGGGGGGCGTTGGCACTGAAGCTTTCTTT

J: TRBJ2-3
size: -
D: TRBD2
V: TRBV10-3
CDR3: CAISQTSGAITDTQYF
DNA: TGTGCCATCAGCCAGACTAGCGGGGCAATCACAGATACGCAGTATTTT

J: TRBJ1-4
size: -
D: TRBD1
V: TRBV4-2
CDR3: CASSQDPGGSNEKLFF
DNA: TGTGCCAGCAGCCAAGATCCAGGGGGCTCTAATGAAAAACTGTTTTTT

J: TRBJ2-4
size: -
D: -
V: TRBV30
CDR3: CAWSGDSGGIQYF
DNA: TGTGCCTGGAGCGGTGATTCGGGTGGCATTCAGTACTTC

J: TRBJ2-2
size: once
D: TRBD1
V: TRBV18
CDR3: CASSPPVQGATGELFF
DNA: TGTGCCAGCTCACCACCGGTTCAGGGGGCTACCGGGGAGCTGTTTTTT

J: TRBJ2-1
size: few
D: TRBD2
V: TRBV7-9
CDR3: CASTLGTSGNDEQFF
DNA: TGTGCCAGCACCCTAGGGACTAGCGGGAATGATGAGCAGTTCTTC

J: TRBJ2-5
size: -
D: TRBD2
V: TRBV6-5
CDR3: CASSAGSGSIKTQYF
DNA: TGTGCCAGCAGCGCGGGTAGCGGGAGCATAAAGACCCAGTACTTC

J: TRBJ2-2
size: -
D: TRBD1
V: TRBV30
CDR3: CAWSVGRQGITGELFF
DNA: TGTGCCTGGAGTGTAGGTCGACAGGGGATAACCGGGGAGCTGTTTTTT